Presented here are 27 T cell receptor beta chains from one specimen sequenced in a study of beta chain features in type 1 diabetes. Reverse transcribing all isolated RNA meant expressed TCRB transcripts were sequenced. The repertoire was sequenced with immunoSEQ multiplex PCR; TCRdb's copy has only in-frame clones and lacks some. Of fewer than 20,000 clones detected, 55% appear once; the ten largest clones hold around 0.48%. Sequences were obtained from stem cell memory CD4+ T cells from blood. The receptors were sampled from a woman between 18 and 30 years old in good health.

This clone was seen only a few times. The CDR3 is CASSLRTGGYEQYF. The CDR3 coding sequence is TGTGCCAGCAGCCTGAGGACAGGGGGCTACGAGCAGTACTTC. The chain couples TRBV11-1 to TRBJ2-7; 10 bases fit TRBD1. This CDR3 spans 14 amino acids. The V gene end was trimmed by 5 bases and the J gene end by 3 bases; junction bases not matched to a gene: 4. Germline CDR1 and CDR2: SGHAT and FQDESV (reference sequence). The complete variable domain, with remaining parts taken from reference TRBV11-1 and TRBJ2-7, reads EAEVAQSPRYKITEKSQAVAFWCDPISGHATLYWYRQILGQGPELLVQFQDESVVDDSQLPKDRFSAERLKGVDSTLKIQPAELGDSAMYLCASSLRTGGYEQYFGPGTRLTVT.

This rearrangement joins TRBV6-1 to TRBJ2-3, with TRBD2 matching 7 bases. V was pared by 6 bases and J by 4 bases, with 7 bases of the junction left unmatched. CDR3 length equals 14 residues. The germline V gene has CDR1 MNHNS and CDR2 SASEGT. The DNA for the CDR3 is TGTGCCAGCAGAGTGGGGGGGGTCTCAGATACGCAGTATTTT. This translates into CASRVGGVSDTQYF.

The genes are TRBV2 and TRBJ1-1; unclear D gene. The V and J ends lost 7 bases and 6 bases respectively, with 18 bases between them. CDR3 length: 14 amino acids. Germline lookup yields CDR1 SNHLY and CDR2 FYNNEI. The CDR3 reads CASKINPGDSEAFF. DNA of the CDR3: TGTGCCAGCAAAATAAACCCGGGAGACTCTGAAGCTTTCTTT.

The chain's CDR3 is CASSSFPGANVLTF. In DNA form, the CDR3 reads TGTGCCAGCAGCTCTTTTCCTGGGGCCAACGTCCTGACTTTC. The rearrangement joins TRBV5-5 to TRBJ2-6; D remains ambiguous. V was cut by 3 bases and J by 2 bases, with 6 bases left in between. Looked up from germline, CDR1 is SGHKS and CDR2 is YYEKEE (reference sequence). The CDR3 loop spans 14 amino acids.

DNA for the CDR3: TGTGCCAGCTCACCAAACAGGGACGGCTATGGCTACACCTTC. This translates into CASSPNRDGYGYTF. The chain recombines TRBV18 with TRBJ1-2; tentative D call: TRBD1 (6 bases). The germline V gene encodes CDR1 KGHSH and CDR2 LQKENI. Trimming pared 2 bases from V and 4 bases from J, leaving 11 bases between. The CDR3 length is 14 residues.

In its sample, this clone was seen once. The chain carries TRBV5-1 and TRBJ1-5, with no clear D. Trimming removed 3 bases at V and 9 bases at J, with 13 bases between. This CDR3 has 13 amino acids. The germline V gene has CDR1 SGHRS and CDR2 YFSETQ. The CDR3 bases are TGCGCCAGCAGCTCGGTTGGACGGGGGCCCCAGCATTTT. Amino acids: CASSSVGRGPQHF.

The DNA of the CDR3 is TGCGCCAGCAGCTTGGGACAGGAAGAGACCCAGTACTTC. This gives the protein CASSLGQEETQYF. The chain employs TRBV5-1 and TRBJ2-5; TRBD1 might be the D (6 bases). CDR1 and CDR2 from the germline V gene are SGHRS and YFSETQ. V was cut by 0 bases and J by 3 bases, with 6 bases left in between. The CDR3 sequence is 13 residues long.

By share, this clone counts as medium-sized. V usage is TRBV4-2 and J usage is TRBJ2-6, with 7 bases aligning to TRBD1. CDR1 and CDR2 (germline): LGHNA, YNFKEQ. V gave up 3 bases and J gave up 0 bases; unmatched junction bases: 11. The CDR3 covers 19 residues. CDR3 bases: TGTGCCAGCAGCCATCCCTGGACAGGCCAAAGCTCTGGGGCCAACGTCCTGACTTTC. Translated, it gives CASSHPWTGQSSGANVLTF.

The chain has TRBV5-1 and TRBJ1-3, with 7 bases matching TRBD1. This CDR3 comprises 15 residues. CDR1 and CDR2 from the germline V gene are SGHRS and YFSETQ. J was trimmed by 3 bases and V by 6 bases; bases with no gene match: 9. The CDR3 sequence: CASTDPRQGGNTIYF. The CDR3 bases are TGCGCCAGCACTGACCCCCGACAGGGTGGAAACACCATATATTTT.

The gene calls are TRBV2 and TRBJ1-5; D perhaps matches TRBD1 (5 bases). This CDR3 has 15 residues. Germline V gene data show CDR1 as SNHLY and CDR2 as FYNNEI. Trimming removed 1 base at V and 7 bases at J, with 14 bases between. CDR3 loop: CASSEDGWGGQPQHF. The CDR3 bases are TGTGCCAGCAGTGAAGACGGCTGGGGCGGACAGCCCCAGCATTTT.

The gene calls are TRBV18 and TRBJ2-1, with 10 bases fitting TRBD2. The V segment lost 0 bases and the J segment 2 bases; nucleotides outside the gene matches: 4. Germline values: CDR1 KGHSH, CDR2 LQKENI. The CDR3 covers 17 residues. The CDR3 reads CASSPPSGGRTYNEQFF. Here the CDR3 DNA reads TGTGCCAGCTCACCACCTAGCGGGGGGCGTACCTACAATGAGCAGTTCTTC.

The chain joins TRBV2 to TRBJ2-3, with 7 bases that match TRBD1. The germline CDR1 and CDR2 sequences are SNHLY and FYNNEI. V trimming: 6 bases; J trimming: 1 base; junction bases outside the gene matches: 7. There are 15 residues in the CDR3. The CDR3 DNA is TGTGCCAGCAGGAAGGGGGCGCTGGGCACAGATACGCAGTATTTT. Translation: CASRKGALGTDTQYF.

This chain joins TRBV18 and TRBJ1-1, with D perhaps matching TRBD1 (6 bases). The V gene lost 5 bases and the J gene lost 1 base, with 11 bases spanning the gap. The germline V gene has CDR1 KGHSH and CDR2 LQKENI. The CDR3 is 14 amino acids. The CDR3 sequence: CASSSTGWNTEAFF. The CDR3 bases are TGTGCCAGCTCATCGACAGGTTGGAACACTGAAGCTTTCTTT. The full variable domain, with the rest looked up from reference TRBV18 and TRBJ1-1, is NAGVMQNPRHLVRRRGQEARLRCSPMKGHSHVYWYRQLPEEGLKFMVYLQKENIIDESGMPKERFSAEFPKEGPSILRIQQVVRGDSAAYFCASSSTGWNTEAFFGQGTRLTVV.

The chain joins TRBV5-4 to TRBJ2-1; D is undetermined. Trimming shortened V by 9 bases and J by 7 bases, and 14 bases separated the two germline ends. Germline CDR1 reads SGHNT; CDR2 reads YYREEE (reference sequence). This CDR3 is built from 12 residues. The CDR3 bases are TGTGCCAACAGTCTTCCCGGGAATGAGCAGTTCTTC. It specifies CANSLPGNEQFF.

The CDR3 is CASSPTRGGYGYTF. The DNA for the CDR3 is TGTGCCAGCAGCCCCACGAGGGGGGGGTATGGCTACACCTTC. The chain recombines TRBV6-5 with TRBJ1-2; D perhaps matches TRBD1 (6 bases). Trimming removed 6 bases from V and 5 bases from J, with 16 bases in between. The CDR3 totals 14 residues. Germline CDR1 reads MNHEY; CDR2 reads SVGAGI.

This chain links TRBV6-5 with TRBJ2-5, with D maybe TRBD2 (5 bases). The V gene's germline CDR1 is MNHEY and CDR2 SVGAGI. With 7 bases removed from V and 3 bases from J, the gap between germline ends came to 12 bases. The CDR3 runs to 13 residues. The CDR3 bases are TGTGCCAGCATCCCCCCCGGGGAAGAGACCCAGTACTTC. This sequence encodes CASIPPGEETQYF.

V gene TRBV13 combines with J gene TRBJ2-5; 7 bases line up with TRBD2. Matching the DNA end better, TRBJ2-7 makes the J call doubtful. Germline V gene sequence: CDR1 PRHDT, CDR2 FYEKMQ (reference sequence). This CDR3 region has 15 residues. CDR3 coding DNA: TGTGCCAGCAGCTTTGAGCGGGACGGGGCATACGAGCAGTACTTC. Translated, it gives CASSFERDGAYEQYF.

The chain uses TRBV5-1 and TRBJ2-7, with 7 bases matching TRBD2. The CDR3 covers 14 residues. Germline lookup yields CDR1 SGHRS and CDR2 YFSETQ. V lost 4 bases and J lost 2; bases outside the gene matches: 6. The DNA for the CDR3 is TGCGCCAGCAGCCACACTAGCGAGGCCTACGAGCAGTACTTC. Protein product: CASSHTSEAYEQYF.

The J gene is TRBJ2-7, the V gene TRBV10-3; 9 bases match TRBD2. CDR1 and CDR2 (germline): ENHRY, SYGVKD. V was pared by 3 bases and J by 3 bases, with 6 bases of the junction left unmatched. The CDR3 covers 15 residues. The DNA for the CDR3 is TGTGCCATCAGTGACCAGCGGGGGGTCCTCTACGAGCAGTACTTC. Amino acids: CAISDQRGVLYEQYF.

The chain couples TRBV6-5 to TRBJ2-7; 8 bases map to TRBD1. Trimming removed 2 bases from V and 2 bases from J; junction bases left unmatched: 8. Germline V lookup: CDR1 MNHEY, CDR2 SVGAGI. This CDR3 has 16 residues. The CDR3 nucleotides read TGTGCCAGCAGTTACGAGCCAGGGGGCGTCGCCTACGAGCAGTACTTC. This translates into CASSYEPGGVAYEQYF.

The chain couples TRBV7-3 to TRBJ1-4; 8 bases match TRBD1. The trim removed 1 base at V and 4 bases at J, leaving 8 bases unmatched. CDR3 length equals 17 residues. The germline gives CDR1 SGHTA, CDR2 FQGTGA. This CDR3 reads CASSLSPQGELNEKLFF. CDR3 coding DNA: TGTGCCAGCAGCTTAAGTCCACAGGGGGAACTTAATGAAAAACTGTTTTTT.

This clone was recorded only once. The chain is built from TRBV4-1 and TRBJ2-7, with 13 positions matching TRBD2. J lost 9 bases, V lost 7 bases, and 9 bases had no gene match. Germline assignment: CDR1 MGHRA and CDR2 YSYEKL. The CDR3 has 14 amino acids. The CDR3, as DNA: TGCGCCAGCAACAGACTAGCGGGAGGAGTGGTGCAGTACTTC. Amino acids: CASNRLAGGVVQYF.

This chain joins TRBV11-3 and TRBJ2-3; a possible D gene is TRBD2 (6 bases). Germline V gene lookup returns CDR1 SGHNT and CDR2 YENEEA. The CDR3 loop spans 13 amino acids. V was clipped by 4 bases and J by 4 bases, with 9 bases between them. This CDR3 reads CASSSGGADTQYF. The CDR3 DNA sequence: TGTGCCAGCAGCTCGGGCGGGGCAGATACGCAGTATTTT.

This chain links TRBV4-2 with TRBJ1-6, with TRBD1 matching 9 bases. Germline CDR1 LGHNA, CDR2 YNFKEQ. V lost 0 bases and J lost 10; bases outside the gene matches: 7. This CDR3 comprises 16 residues. The CDR3 loop reads CASSQEVGQGSSPLHF. The DNA of the CDR3 is TGTGCCAGCAGCCAAGAGGTGGGACAGGGATCCTCACCCCTCCACTTT.

V and J are TRBV10-2 and TRBJ2-1; 8 bases agree with TRBD2. Unmatched junction bases numbered 6, after V lost 6 bases and J lost 8 bases. This CDR3 has 13 amino acids. Germline CDR1 reads WSHSY; CDR2 reads SAAADI. The CDR3 coding sequence is TGCGCCAGCAGGCCCGGGAGGGAGGATGAGCAGTTCTTC. It codes for CASRPGREDEQFF.

V gene TRBV29-1 combines with J gene TRBJ2-4; possible D gene TRBD1, 6 bases. The V end was cut by 5 bases, the J end by 5 bases, with 16 bases between. Germline V gene data show CDR1 as SQVTM and CDR2 as ANQGSEA. This CDR3 region has 14 residues. The CDR3 is CSVSIGQGQNIQYF. The CDR3 coding sequence is TGCAGCGTTTCAATAGGGCAGGGGCAAAACATTCAGTACTTC.

The table lists this clone with a few counts. The V and J genes are TRBV5-4 and TRBJ2-1, with D maybe TRBD2 (5 bases). Germline lookup yields CDR1 SGHNT and CDR2 YYREEE (reference sequence). Trimming took 5 bases from V and 6 from J, leaving 21 bases between them. This CDR3 is built from 16 residues. CDR3 loop: CASSRPPGSMGNEQFF. CDR3 bases: TGTGCCAGCAGTCGGCCGCCGGGATCTATGGGCAATGAGCAGTTCTTC. The complete variable domain, with remaining parts taken from reference TRBV5-4 and TRBJ2-1, reads ETGVTQSPTHLIKTRGQQVTLRCSSQSGHNTVSWYQQALGQGPQFIFQYYREEENGRGNFPPRFSGLQFPNYSSELNVNALELDDSALYLCASSRPPGSMGNEQFFGPGTRLTVL.